This entry concerns a single T cell receptor beta chain. Antigen specificity is unknown. The sample originates from a study of human T cells and chemical hapten exposure. TCRdb re-derived calls from the RACE reads in MiXCR, one entry per CDR3 protein. Among roughly 380,000 distinct CDR3 sequences, about 6% were seen once, and the ten largest hold less than 6.5%. The study's findings and limits: Alopecia was present in the donors, so their immune response may differ from healthy people's.

Time point: patch test 2, 6 weeks after DPC sensitization. Described treatment: therapeutic diphenylcyclopropenone sensitization with weekly scalp DPC. RNA extraction used unfractionated whole blood as the source of total RNA. The TCR was taken from a woman in her late teens or twenties with alopecia areata. Some clones in this sample may be carry-over from other donors' samples. Sequenced material: whole blood, taken in connection with sensitization to the hapten diphenylcyclopropenone (DPC).

The CDR3 protein is CASSPDHTGELFF. CDR3 coding DNA: TGTGCCAGCAGCCCTGACCACACCGGGGAGCTGTTTTTT. This chain joins TRBV5-4 and TRBJ2-2, with unresolved D. Per the germline V gene, CDR1 is SGHNT and CDR2 is YYREEE (reference sequence). This CDR3 is 13 amino acids long. Deletions cut 4 bases from V and 3 bases from J, with 7 bases between.